This TCR beta chain was documented in a study of T cell repertoires in aging, cancer and after chemotherapy. Broader study findings: Median generation probability rose over the chemotherapy interval in each cancer cohort, suggesting rebound thymic output.

Amplification of TCR beta used genomic DNA extracted from peripheral blood. A mixed TRB-A/B primer pool amplified rearranged TRB by multiplex touch-down PCR. TCRdb reanalysed the multiplex PCR reads using MiXCR and keeps one entry per CDR3 protein. The sample holds fewer than 4,500 distinct CDR3 sequences, approximately 30% seen once. With regard to this clonotype: Its antigen is as yet unknown.

The CDR3 is made up of 15 amino acids. CDR1 and CDR2 from the germline V gene are SGHAT and FQNNGV. Trimming shortened V by 8 bases and J by 4 bases, and 17 bases separated the two germline ends. The J gene is TRBJ2-2, the V gene TRBV11-2; weak D call: TRBD1 (6 bases). The source is a human donor with a solid tumor. The specimen sequenced was blood. The CDR3 bases are TGTGCCAGCCGACCGCAGGGGCGGCTCACCGGGGAGCTGTTTTTT. Protein product: CASRPQGRLTGELFF.